What follows are 2 T cell receptor beta chains derived from one specimen sequenced in a study of T-cell reconstitution after alpha-beta-depleted transplantation in children. Unique molecular identifiers were incorporated into the prepared TCRbeta library. From the PCR reads, TCRdb called clonotypes with MiXCR, one entry per CDR3 protein. Of some 100,000 distinct CDR3 sequences listed, around 22% were seen once; the top ten hold about 22%. The material was PBMCs, obtained before TCRalphabeta/CD19-depleted stem cell transplant. The receptors come from a boy aged 2 to 10 with acute lymphoblastic leukemia, due to receive a stem cell transplant.

This clonotype appeared a few times. A junction end diverges from the germline sequence, so it may reflect a read error. V gene TRBV18 combines with J gene TRBJ2-7, with D uncertain. Germline values: CDR1 KGHSH, CDR2 LQKENI. The CDR3 loop spans 11 amino acids. CDR3 sequence reads: CASSQGGPEHF. CDR3 nucleotides: TGTGCCAGCTCCCAAGGCGGCCCAGAACACTTC.

This clonotype has at least ten counts. The gene calls are TRBV12-3 or TRBV12-4 and TRBJ2-3; possible D gene TRBD1, 6 bases. The CDR3 totals 14 residues. V dropped 4 bases and J dropped 0 bases, with 8 bases sitting between them. Here the CDR3 reads CASSWGRSTDTQYF. In DNA form, the CDR3 reads TGTGCCAGCAGTTGGGGGCGGAGCACAGATACGCAGTATTTT.